The source of this T cell receptor beta chain is a study of cytomegalovirus exposure and HLA in healthy donors (dated by TCRdb to about 2017). As for the study more broadly: An earlier analysis of 550 to 700 of the donors reported about 290 Gb of sequence data and about 100 million unique TCR beta sequences from 150 million to 200 million T cells. Around 300 gigabases of sequencing data and roughly 90 million unique TCR sequences were included in an early release covering about 700 HLA-typed donors. The genetic ancestry cluster associated with self-reported Caucasian donors included 81% of the approximately 430 genotyped donors. The aim of the study was to test whether cataloging public T cell receptors could identify signatures of past pathogen exposure. The study profiled the T cell repertoires of around 700 subjects by immunosequencing and related them to cytomegalovirus serostatus. Along with the roughly 700-subject first cohort, a separate validation cohort of over a hundred different subjects was used. High-throughput TCR immunosequencing, statistical association of individual TCRs with disease status, and machine learning were combined to predict cytomegalovirus infection status. In a later analysis, previously published TCR beta repertoires from 670 or so donors were re-analyzed and high-resolution HLA genotyping was added so that TCR occurrence patterns could be studied. Rather than drawing on any new phenotypic data, the later analysis identified candidate immune exposures from TCR beta sequences and the way those sequences occurred across donors. An earlier analysis of several hundred of the donors applied high-throughput TCR beta sequencing to assess whether each TCR beta V gene segment acted as functional or pseudogenic. Donor age, sex, ethnicity and CMV serostatus were compiled together with the repertoire data. A later genetic analysis took genome-wide SNP genotypes for about three fifths of the roughly 700 donors and used that subset as a discovery cohort. Every discovery cohort repertoire had been produced on one sequencing platform. Both class I and class II loci were covered by HLA typing, at four-digit resolution. The number of donors typed differed by locus, with 629-630 for A, B, C, DRB1 and DQB1, about 500 for DQA1, 600 to 610 for DPA1, and approximately 470 for DPB1. Roughly 5 DR-DQ haplotypes were treated as single units for association and clustering because of strong linkage in the cohort. Among some 410 genotyped donors of the cohort, an average of roughly 240,000 unique TCR beta nucleotide sequences were sequenced per donor, approximately 20% of them non-productive.

The cohort comprised 710 or so healthy bone marrow donors. Cohort members were all nominally healthy when sampled, although unrecorded immune exposures were likely present. The donor was CMV seronegative and was included in the group of around 320 seronegative cohort members. A peripheral blood sample was collected from each donor, and TCR beta sequencing was performed on peripheral blood mononuclear cells. Genomic DNA was extracted from the blood cell samples with the Qiagen DNeasy Blood Extraction Kit. Library preparation used the immunoSEQ multiplex PCR assay. For the multiplex PCR, a mixture combining 60 forward primers for TCR Vbeta segments and 13 reverse primers for TCR Jbeta segments was used. The CDR3 region of rearranged TCR beta genes was amplified from genomic DNA by a multiplex PCR assay. On the Illumina HiSeq System, the amplified TCR beta libraries were sequenced as 87-base-pair reads. In the paper's pipeline: A later analysis counted tens of millions of unique TCR beta chains across the 650 to 700 repertoires, and 9.5 million to 11 million of these chains were shared by at least two donors. A nearest-neighbor algorithm error-corrected the raw reads and collapsed the reads into unique sequences, merging closely related sequences to remove PCR and sequencing errors. V, D and J gene segments were assigned by aligning CDR3 sequences to IMGT reference sequences. For a sequence to be retained, at least a six-nucleotide match to both a V gene segment and a J gene segment was required. Rearrangements were classified as productive when the CDR3 lacked stop codons and remained in frame with V and J, and all other rearrangements were classified as non-productive. Following IMGT convention, CDR3 was defined as the stretch from the second conserved V-encoded cysteine to the conserved J-encoded phenylalanine. In an earlier analysis of 550 to 650 of the donors, sequences lacking an unambiguous match to a single V gene segment were excluded. In an earlier analysis of 587 of the donors, a V segment was called functional when productive rearrangements were above 56.7%, and segregating when the standard deviation between donors exceeded 5%. To diagnose cytomegalovirus status from the catalog of TCR beta chain sequences, a statistical classification framework was built. In a later analysis, TCR nucleotide sequences were compared against IMGT/GENE-DB human TR gene sequences so that V and J genes could be assigned. The TCRdist pipeline was used in a later analysis to assign CDR3 sequences and most-parsimonious VDJ recombination scenarios. A later analysis defined each TCR beta chain by its CDR3 amino acid sequence plus V-gene family, and excluded reads lacking a unique V-gene family. In a later analysis, 450 to 600 highly shared, low-generation-probability nucleotide sequences were removed to address suspected cross-contamination and a sequencing artifact. A later analysis calculated a clonal expansion index for each public chain from normalized within-repertoire ranks of inferred template counts. A later analysis computed generation probabilities with a VDJ recombination model fitted to out-of-frame rearrangements, and checked the results against IGoR. In a later analysis, hypergeometric tests were used to score TCR-TCR, TCR-HLA and TCR-CMV co-occurrence, with a repertoire-size bias correction applied to TCR pairs. To estimate false discovery rates, a later analysis permuted the HLA or CMV assignments 20 times. A later analysis grouped co-occurring TCRs with DBSCAN, adding TCRdist sequence similarity when clustering within HLA-allele-positive subsets. Co-occurrence clustering excluded repertoires with fewer than 30,000 or more than 120,000 public chains, plus five with anomalous nucleotide sharing. TCRdb provides this immuneACCESS table in a form limited to in-frame rearrangements. Some clones are lacking; in checked studies, under half of them reflect an unresolved V gene, and why the rest are absent is not known. That table gives V, J and clone size, and the DNA gave D and trimming. The sample table lists 150,000 to 200,000 clones, roughly four fifths of them with a count of one. The top ten hold approximately 2% of the sample.

On the study overall, not on this receptor specifically: Presence/absence analyses assumed roughly uniform sequencing depth across donors, an assumption that may not hold. Correlated functional status among segregating V segments might be attributable to linkage disequilibrium, but an unknown experimental factor could not be ruled out. Because counts were too low, 15 or so rarely observed V segments, including chromosome 9 orphons, were excluded from the earlier analysis of some 540 of the donors. Specific HLA alleles were associated with 15,000 to 20,000 TCR beta sequences at a false discovery rate of 0.05 in a later analysis. In an earlier analysis of under 600 of the donors, most TCR beta V segments were observed in productive rearrangements about 90% or about 30% of the time, broadly matching IMGT annotations. When HLA alleles, especially DR and DQ, strongly co-occurred, TCR associations were difficult to assign to individual alleles. Immune exposure information for the cohort was limited to CMV serostatus. In a later analysis, most CMV-associated TCR beta chains were found to appear HLA-restricted, with HLA associations seemingly driven largely by CMV exposure. The study gave a list of about 150 TCR beta chains associated with cytomegalovirus. It was suggested by the authors that the approach could potentially be generalized to other disease states and immunological phenotypes. Cytomegalovirus status was reported to be diagnosed by the classifier with high specificity and sensitivity in both the original and validation cohorts. A further reported finding was that TCR beta sequences accurately predicted the HLA-A and HLA-B alleles for most subjects in the first cohort. Most TCR sequences were observed very rarely across donors, whereas some public TCRs were present in many individuals. A later genetic analysis reported fewer N-insertions in productive TCRs among donors in an Asian-associated ancestry cluster than the roughly 700-donor mean. In a later analysis, HLA-associated TCR beta chains were found to be more clonally expanded and to have lower generation probabilities than equally common non-associated chains. Several of the top co-occurrence clusters appeared to be linked to parvovirus B19, influenza, CMV and Epstein-Barr virus, according to a later analysis. Because HLA typing was unavailable for some donors at each locus, only the typed subset was used in association tests. In a later analysis, TCR association rates were found to vary across HLA loci, with the most associated TCRs seen for DRB1 alleles and the fewest for HLA-C alleles. Only TCR beta chains were sequenced in this cohort, and the absence of alpha or paired-chain data limited detectable features. An association between a missense DCLRE1C variant and V-gene and J-gene trimming of TCR beta chains was found in a later genetic analysis and replicated in an independent cohort. A cluster of highly shared sequence variants was judged likely to be a technical artifact of the sequencing pipeline. In vitro tests confirmed that three of the cytomegalovirus-associated TCR beta chains recognize cytomegalovirus antigens.

On this clone: Its antigen is not yet known. No base qualities exist here, and no much larger clone lies one base off it.

Sequencing was done on a sample of PBMCs. The sequence derives from a man aged 18 to 35 in good health and CMV-seronegative.

The nucleotide sequence is given as TGTGCCAGCACAACTGGACAGGGGGCTCGTGAGCAGTTCTTC. Translated, this is CASTTGQGAREQFF. The V and J genes are TRBV9 and TRBJ2-1, and 11 junctional nucleotides match TRBD1. The CDR3, from cysteine to phenylalanine, totals 14 residues. Only the CDR3 DNA is retained, 42 bases long and in frame from the first base. The germline V and J ends show losses of 6 bases and 9 bases respectively, and no gene match explains 8 bases of the junction. CDR1 and CDR2 (SGDLS, YYNGEE) derive from the germline V gene.